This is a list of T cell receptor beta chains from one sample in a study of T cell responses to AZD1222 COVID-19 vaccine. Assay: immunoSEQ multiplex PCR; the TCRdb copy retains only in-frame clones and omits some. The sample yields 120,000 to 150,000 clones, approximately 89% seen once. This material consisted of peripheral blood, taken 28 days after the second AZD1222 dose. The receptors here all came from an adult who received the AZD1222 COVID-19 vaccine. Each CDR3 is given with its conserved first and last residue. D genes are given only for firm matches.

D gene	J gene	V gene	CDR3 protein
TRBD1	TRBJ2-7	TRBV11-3	CASSLGTGRNPHEQYF
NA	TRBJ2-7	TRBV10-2	CASSAFGGPYEQYF
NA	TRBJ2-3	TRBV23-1	CASSQGSPDTQYF
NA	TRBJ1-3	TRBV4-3	CASSQGLVSGNTIYF
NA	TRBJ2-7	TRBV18	CASSPEGYEQYF
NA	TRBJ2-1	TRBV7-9	CASSFRGSYNEQFF
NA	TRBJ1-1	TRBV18	CASSPPGGRRAKNTEAFF
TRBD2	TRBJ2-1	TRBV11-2	CASSLVTSGTSRNEQFF
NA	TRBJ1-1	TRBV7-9	CASSLQGLNTEAFF
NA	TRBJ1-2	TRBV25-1	CASSSEGGYGYTF
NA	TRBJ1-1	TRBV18	CASSPYIPATEAFF
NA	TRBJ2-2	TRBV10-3	CAISDGTSTGELFF
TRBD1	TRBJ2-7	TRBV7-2	CASSLVLMPGQGANEQYF
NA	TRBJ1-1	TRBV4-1	CASSLSRNTEAFF
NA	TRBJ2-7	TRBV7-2	CASSFTGFASEQYF
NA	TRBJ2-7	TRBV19	CASSPTFRRALYEQYF
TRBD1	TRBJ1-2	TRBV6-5	CASSSDRDGYTF
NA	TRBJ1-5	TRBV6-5	CASRPDTTNQPQHF